This section outlines one TCR beta chain sequence together with its context. Its antigen is still unknown. The source of the sample is a study of cytomegalovirus exposure and HLA in healthy donors. Findings and caveats of the study: Cytomegalovirus association was listed for about 160 TCR beta chains.

Primers for the PCR totalled 60 Vbeta and 13 Jbeta. TCRdb's copy holds only in-frame clones and misses some; the assay was immunoSEQ multiplex PCR. This sample has around 200,000 clones; around three quarters occur once, and the top ten carry 0.65%. V lost 3 bases to trimming and J lost 4 bases, with 10 bases between them. Germline V gene data show CDR1 as SGHRS and CDR2 as YFSETQ. The length of the CDR3 is 13 residues. This clonotype originated in a boy under 18 in good health and CMV-seronegative. The sequenced material came from PBMCs. The chain employs TRBV5-1 and TRBJ1-2, with TRBD1 as a possible D gene (6 bases). The CDR3 nucleotides are TGCGCCAGCAGCTACAGGGATCCCTATGGCTACACCTTC. Protein: CASSYRDPYGYTF.